The next 20 T cell receptor beta chains were all read from a single sample in a study of shared clonotypes between healthy human individuals. Sequencing used immunoSEQ multiplex PCR; TCRdb keeps in-frame clones, though not all of them. Found here are some 1,100,000 clones, roughly 74% of them singletons; the top ten hold approximately 0.5%. The sequenced material came from memory CD4+ T cells from PBMCs. Subset in this sample: CD45RA-negative fraction. The receptors were sampled from a man aged 18 to 29 in good health. Some clones in this sample may be carry-over from other donors' samples.

The chain has TRBV19 and TRBJ1-5, with D unclear. The V end was cut by 6 bases, the J end by 9 bases, with 18 bases between. This CDR3 is 14 amino acids long. Germline assignment: CDR1 LNHDA and CDR2 SQIVND (reference sequence). Written as DNA, the CDR3 is TGTGCCAGTAGATTCGACCCTTGGACCCCGCCCCAGCATTTT. Translation: CASRFDPWTPPQHF.

CDR3 bases: TGCGCCAGCAGCCAAGTTCAGGGGACTAGCGGGAATGAGCAGTTCTTC. Its translation is CASSQVQGTSGNEQFF. The rearrangement uses TRBV4-1 and TRBJ2-1; 12 positions agree with TRBD2. With V trimmed by 1 base and J by 7 bases, 5 bases remained unmatched. Per germline, CDR1 MGHRA and CDR2 YSYEKL. This CDR3 region has 16 residues.

The gene calls are TRBV21-1 and TRBJ2-1; the table calls TRBD2, which could not be checked here. TRBV21-1 is an annotated pseudogene. The CDR3 totals 14 residues. The CDR3 DNA reads as TGTGCCAGCAGCCCCCAAGGACTAGCCAATGAGCAGTTCTTC. Encoded protein: CASSPQGLANEQFF.

As for this clone: A much larger clone differs by one base, so this may be a read error. Other DNA sequences within the sample encode an identical CDR3. The chain has TRBV7-9 and TRBJ2-1, with TRBD1 as a possible D gene (5 bases). CDR1 and CDR2 (germline): SEHNR, FQNEAQ (reference sequence). The CDR3 runs to 13 residues. V shed 1 base and J shed 5 bases, with 6 bases lying between them. The CDR3 sequence: CASSLGQNNEQFF. In DNA, the CDR3 is TGTGCCAGCAGCTTAGGACAGAACAATGAGCAGTTCTTC.

This clone occurred once. The genes are TRBV28 and TRBJ1-3; D remains ambiguous. V was trimmed by 6 bases and J by 0 bases, leaving 9 bases between them. There are 14 residues in the CDR3. Germline V gene sequence: CDR1 MDHEN, CDR2 SYDVKM. The CDR3 region has the DNA TGTGCCAGCAGCCCTGGATTCTCTGGAAACACCATATATTTT. Its protein is CASSPGFSGNTIYF.

The J gene is TRBJ2-1, the V gene TRBV19; D may be TRBD1 or TRBD2 (6 bases each). CDR3 length: 17 amino acids. CDR1 is LNHDA, CDR2 SQIVND, per germline (reference sequence). V was trimmed by 3 bases and J by 4 bases, leaving 19 bases between them. The CDR3 region is CASSISTGGKEYNEQFF. The CDR3 region has the DNA TGTGCCAGTAGTATCTCGACAGGAGGGAAGGAGTACAATGAGCAGTTCTTC.

CDR3: CASSLTSSGVNEQFF. CDR3 nucleotide sequence: TGTGCCAGCAGCTTAACGTCTAGCGGGGTCAATGAGCAGTTCTTC. The chain is built from TRBV7-3 and TRBJ2-1; 9 bases agree with TRBD2. V lost 0 bases, J lost 6 bases, and 3 bases stayed unmatched. The CDR3 loop spans 15 amino acids. Germline CDR1 SGHTA, CDR2 FQGTGA.

This chain joins TRBV11-3 and TRBJ2-1, with D perhaps matching TRBD1 (5 bases). The germline gives CDR1 SGHNT, CDR2 YENEEA. The CDR3 length is 16 residues. V was cut by 1 base and J by 7 bases, with 17 bases left in between. The CDR3 nucleotides are TGTGCCAGCAGCTTAGGTCAGGGTAATTTGAGGAATGAGCAGTTCTTC. This encodes CASSLGQGNLRNEQFF.

The chain links TRBV7-9 to TRBJ2-6, with D maybe TRBD2 (6 bases). Trimming took off 6 bases at V and 2 bases at J, with 11 bases between the two ends. The CDR3 is 15 amino acids. The germline V gene encodes CDR1 SEHNR and CDR2 FQNEAQ (reference sequence). CDR3 region: CASRYGGAGANVLTF. The DNA of the CDR3 is TGTGCCAGCAGATACGGAGGGGCTGGGGCCAACGTCCTGACTTTC.

The chain uses TRBV5-1 and TRBJ1-3; a weak D match, TRBD1 (6 bases). The V and J ends lost 2 bases and 4 bases respectively, with 22 bases between them. From germline, CDR1 is SGHRS and CDR2 YFSETQ. The CDR3 runs 18 residues. The CDR3 DNA reads TGCGCCAGCAGCTTTGGACTCAGGGGCCCTTCGTACGGAAACACCATATATTTT. It specifies CASSFGLRGPSYGNTIYF.

The chain links TRBV4-3 to TRBJ2-5; a possible D gene is TRBD1 (5 bases). The V end was cut by 0 bases, the J end by 6 bases, with 11 bases between. Germline CDR1 and CDR2: LGHNA and YSLEER. This CDR3 has 14 residues. The CDR3 nucleotides read TGCGCCAGCAGCCAAGATTCTCAGGGAAAGACCCAGTACTTC. Translation gives CASSQDSQGKTQYF.

In this sample, this clone turned up a few times. Other DNA sequences of this sample code for an identical CDR3. The chain has TRBV19 and TRBJ1-5; 9 positions agree with TRBD1. Germline CDR1 reads LNHDA; CDR2 reads SQIVND (reference sequence). The J segment lost 5 bases and the V segment lost 9 bases, leaving 5 bases of the junction unmatched. The CDR3 sequence is 13 residues long. The DNA for the CDR3 is TGTGCCAGCACCGGGACAGGGTATCAGCCCCAGCATTTT. Translated, it gives CASTGTGYQPQHF.

This clone appeared many times. Other DNA sequences within the sample encode an identical CDR3. V is TRBV5-1 and J is TRBJ2-7; D might be TRBD1 (5 bases). The CDR3 totals 13 residues. Germline values: CDR1 SGHRS, CDR2 YFSETQ. Trimming took 4 bases from V and 1 from J, leaving 9 bases between them. The CDR3 region has the DNA TGCGCCAGCAGCCCGTCAGGGTCCTACGAGCAGTACTTC. Translation: CASSPSGSYEQYF.

The chain joins TRBV2 to TRBJ1-5; tentatively, D is TRBD1 (5 bases). Germline assignment: CDR1 SNHLY and CDR2 FYNNEI. The CDR3 contains 15 residues. V dropped 10 bases and J dropped 0 bases, with 16 bases sitting between them. The CDR3 sequence: CATTRGANSNQPQHF. As DNA, the CDR3 is TGTGCCACCACGAGGGGAGCAAATAGCAATCAGCCCCAGCATTTT.

With respect to this clone: Distinct nucleotide sequences in the sample also encode this CDR3. The chain carries TRBV28 and TRBJ2-7; TRBD1 might be the D (5 bases). Germline V gene lookup returns CDR1 MDHEN and CDR2 SYDVKM. CDR3 length equals 13 residues. Trimming pared 3 bases from V and 1 base from J, leaving 7 bases between. Here the CDR3 reads CASSLAGSYEQYF. CDR3 nucleotide sequence: TGTGCCAGCAGTTTGGCAGGGTCCTACGAGCAGTACTTC.

The chain recombines TRBV11-2 with TRBJ2-7; a weak D match, TRBD2 (5 bases). The germline gives CDR1 SGHAT, CDR2 FQNNGV. This CDR3 has 17 amino acids. The ends were cut back, 0 bases at V and 2 bases at J, with 17 bases in the middle. The CDR3 here is CASSLERVAGNPYEQYF. The CDR3 DNA sequence: TGTGCCAGCAGCTTAGAGAGGGTGGCGGGTAACCCCTACGAGCAGTACTTC.

This rearrangement joins TRBV19 to TRBJ2-5, with TRBD2 matching 14 bases. CDR1 and CDR2 from the germline V gene are LNHDA and SQIVND (reference sequence). The CDR3 sequence is 15 residues long. The junction had 2 bases not matched to a gene; V was cut back by 5 bases and J by 3 bases. CDR3 protein: CASSSTSGREETQYF. CDR3 DNA sequence: TGTGCCAGTAGTTCGACTAGCGGGAGGGAAGAGACCCAGTACTTC.

The rearrangement links TRBV2 to TRBJ1-1; tentatively, D is TRBD1 (5 bases). The CDR3 consists of 14 residues. V was trimmed by 6 bases and J by 5 bases, leaving 16 bases between them. Per germline, CDR1 SNHLY and CDR2 FYNNEI. The CDR3 reads CASSRISRQTEAFF. The CDR3 DNA reads as TGTGCCAGCAGCAGAATTAGTAGACAGACTGAAGCTTTCTTT.

The chain joins TRBV5-4 to TRBJ2-7, with D maybe TRBD2 (6 bases). The CDR3 spans 17 residues. Germline V gives CDR1 SGHNT, CDR2 YYREEE (reference sequence). The V gene lost 0 bases and the J gene lost 0 bases, with 16 bases spanning the gap. The CDR3 protein is CASSLGLGRSSSYEQYF. The CDR3 region has the DNA TGTGCCAGCAGCTTGGGTCTAGGGAGGTCGAGCTCCTACGAGCAGTACTTC.

This clone has only one observation. The chain has TRBV25-1 and TRBJ1-1; 11 bases are shared with TRBD1. This CDR3 has 14 residues. Germline V lookup: CDR1 MGHDK, CDR2 SYGVNS. With 6 bases clipped from V and 2 bases from J, the junction kept 2 bases outside the gene matches. The CDR3 is CASSGQGANTEAFF. The CDR3 DNA follows: TGTGCCAGCAGCGGACAGGGGGCTAACACTGAAGCTTTCTTT.